The rows below give T cell receptor beta chains drawn from one sample of a study of cytomegalovirus exposure and HLA in healthy donors. Assay: immunoSEQ multiplex PCR; the TCRdb copy retains only in-frame clones and omits some. In the table there are some 350,000 clones, around 87% of which are singletons. Sequenced input: PBMCs. The receptors here all came from a woman in her twenties or thirties in good health and CMV-seropositive. Each CDR3 is given with its conserved first and last residue. D genes are given only for firm matches. Clone size appears in some rows only: once, few, many, or a class for an expanded clone.

abundance	v_gene	j_gene	d_gene	CDR3nt	CDR3aa
NA	TRBV19	TRBJ2-5	NA	TGTGCCAGTAGTATACAAGTCCGTGTGGAGACCCAGTACTTC	CASSIQVRVETQYF
NA	TRBV19	TRBJ2-3	NA	TGTGCAAGTAGACATAGCGGATACACAGATACGCAGTATTTT	CASRHSGYTDTQYF
NA	TRBV4-2	TRBJ1-4	NA	TGTGCCAGCAGCCAAACACAGGGTAAATGGGACGAAAAACTGTTTTTT	CASSQTQGKWDEKLFF
NA	TRBV6-5	TRBJ2-5	NA	TGTGCCAGCAGGGACTGGGGCGGAGAGACCCAGTACTTC	CASRDWGGETQYF
NA	TRBV27	TRBJ2-1	TRBD2	TGTGCCAGCGCCACTAGCGGGAGTTACTATGAGCAGTTCTTC	CASATSGSYYEQFF
NA	TRBV4-1	TRBJ2-7	NA	TGCGCCAGCAGCCATAGCACAGACACCTACGAGCAGTACTTC	CASSHSTDTYEQYF
NA	TRBV2	TRBJ2-1	TRBD1	TGTGCCAGCAGCTCCGGGACAGGGGTCAATGAGCAGTTCTTC	CASSSGTGVNEQFF
NA	TRBV7-3	TRBJ1-1	NA	TGTGCCAGCAGCTCCGACACGAACACTGAAGCTTTCTTT	CASSSDTNTEAFF
NA	TRBV7-6	TRBJ2-1	NA	TGTGCCAGCAGCTTAGCGGAGTGGAATGAGCAGTTCTTC	CASSLAEWNEQFF
NA	TRBV25-1	TRBJ2-7	NA	TGTGCCAGCAGTGATTCCTTTCAGCATCCAACGAGGGAGCAGTACTTC	CASSDSFQHPTREQYF
few	TRBV27	TRBJ2-7	TRBD1	TGTGCCAGCAGTACCCGACAGGGAAGCTCCTACGAGCAGTACTTC	CASSTRQGSSYEQYF
once	TRBV4-3	TRBJ2-7	TRBD2	TGCGCCAGCAGCCAAGGTTCCGGACTAGGCAATTACGAGCAGTACTTC	CASSQGSGLGNYEQYF
NA	TRBV7-8	TRBJ1-2	TRBD1	TGTGCCAGCAGCTTAGCGCAGGGGGGAGTCTATGGCTACACCTTC	CASSLAQGGVYGYTF
NA	TRBV11-1	TRBJ2-7	TRBD2	TGTGCCAGCAGCATGACTAGCGGGGGGGCCCAGTCCTACGAGCAGTACTTC	CASSMTSGGAQSYEQYF
NA	TRBV9	TRBJ2-7	NA	TGTGCCAGCAGCGTATTGATTAATTCTTACGAGCAGTACTTC	CASSVLINSYEQYF
NA	TRBV6-5	TRBJ2-1	TRBD2	TGTGCCAGCAGTTATGGAGCGGGGGGGCAGGGTGAGCAGTTCTTC	CASSYGAGGQGEQFF
NA	TRBV9	TRBJ1-1	NA	TGTGCCAGCAGCGTAGGACAGGTGAACACTGAAGCTTTCTTT	CASSVGQVNTEAFF
NA	TRBV5-1	TRBJ1-4	NA	TGCGCCAGCCAGCGGGAGGGGCCATCGACTAATGAAAAACTGTTTTTT	CASQREGPSTNEKLFF
NA	TRBV2	TRBJ2-1	TRBD2	TGTGCCAGCAGTGGGGGACTAGCGGGTAATGAGCAGTTCTTC	CASSGGLAGNEQFF
NA	TRBV5-1	TRBJ2-4	TRBD2	TGCGCCAGCAGCTTGGCCGGGACTAGACTGAACGGGATTCAGTACTTC	CASSLAGTRLNGIQYF
NA	TRBV28	TRBJ1-1	NA	TGTGCCAGCAGTAGCAGGGTCTCTTTCACTGAAGCTTTCTTT	CASSSRVSFTEAFF
few	TRBV30	TRBJ1-2	NA	TGTGCCTGGACCAGGGATCAGGATGGCTACACCTTC	CAWTRDQDGYTF
NA	TRBV2	TRBJ2-6	NA	TGTGCCAGCAGTGAAAGGAGCTCTGGGGCCAACGTCCTGACTTTC	CASSERSSGANVLTF
NA	TRBV6-1	TRBJ1-2	NA	TGTGCCACCTATTACCACAGGGATCGGGGCTACACCTTC	CATYYHRDRGYTF
NA	TRBV6-1	TRBJ2-7	NA	TGTGCCAGCGGTAGGGGGAACGAGCAGTACTTC	CASGRGNEQYF
NA	TRBV5-1	TRBJ2-5	NA	TGCGCCAGCAGGGTACAGGGCCGGGAGACCCAGTACTTC	CASRVQGRETQYF
once	TRBV7-9	TRBJ2-7	NA	TGTGCCAGCAGCTCGGCAGGGGGGTCCTACGAGCAGTACTTC	CASSSAGGSYEQYF
NA	TRBV27	TRBJ2-7	TRBD1	TGTGCCAGCAGTTTGGAATCAGGGGGCGCGTACGAGCAGTACTTC	CASSLESGGAYEQYF